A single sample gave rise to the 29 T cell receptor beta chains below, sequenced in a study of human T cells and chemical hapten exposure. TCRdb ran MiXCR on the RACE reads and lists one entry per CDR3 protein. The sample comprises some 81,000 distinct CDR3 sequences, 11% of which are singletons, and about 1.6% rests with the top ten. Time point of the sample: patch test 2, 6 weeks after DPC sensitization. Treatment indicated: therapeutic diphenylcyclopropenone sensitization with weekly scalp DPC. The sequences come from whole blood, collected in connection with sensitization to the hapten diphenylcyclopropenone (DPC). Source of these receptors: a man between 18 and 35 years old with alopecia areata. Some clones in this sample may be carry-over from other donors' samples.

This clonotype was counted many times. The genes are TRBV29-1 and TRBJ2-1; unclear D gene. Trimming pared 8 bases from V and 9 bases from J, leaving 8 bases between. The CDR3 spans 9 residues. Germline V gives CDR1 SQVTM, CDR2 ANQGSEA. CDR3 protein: CSPAGEQFF. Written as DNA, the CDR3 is TGCAGCCCGGCCGGTGAGCAGTTCTTC.

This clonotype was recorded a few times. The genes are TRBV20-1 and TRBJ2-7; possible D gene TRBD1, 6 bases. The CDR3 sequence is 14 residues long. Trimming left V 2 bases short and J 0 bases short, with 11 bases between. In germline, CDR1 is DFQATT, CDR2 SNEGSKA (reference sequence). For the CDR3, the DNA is TGCAGTGCTAGACGCAGGGGAAGCTCCTACGAGCAGTACTTC. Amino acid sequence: CSARRRGSSYEQYF.

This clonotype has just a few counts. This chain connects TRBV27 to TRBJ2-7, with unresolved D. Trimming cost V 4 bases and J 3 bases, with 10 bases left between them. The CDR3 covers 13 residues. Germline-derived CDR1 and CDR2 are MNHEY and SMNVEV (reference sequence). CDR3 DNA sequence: TGTGCCAGCAGTTCTCCCGACCGCTACGAGCAGTACTTC. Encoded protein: CASSSPDRYEQYF.

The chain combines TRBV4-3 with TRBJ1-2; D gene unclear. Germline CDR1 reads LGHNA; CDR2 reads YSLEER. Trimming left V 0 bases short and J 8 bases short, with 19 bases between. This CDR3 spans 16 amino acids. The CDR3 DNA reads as TGCGCCAGCAGCCAAGATGGCGGCAGGCCGAGGAGAGGCTACACCTTC. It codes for CASSQDGGRPRRGYTF.

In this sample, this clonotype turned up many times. This CDR3 reads CASSLRYEQFF. The CDR3 nucleotides read TGTGCCAGCAGTTTAAGGTATGAGCAGTTCTTC. The chain carries TRBV12-3 or TRBV12-4 and TRBJ2-1; no reliable D call. CDR3 length: 11 residues. V lost 2 bases and J lost 8, with 4 bases in between.

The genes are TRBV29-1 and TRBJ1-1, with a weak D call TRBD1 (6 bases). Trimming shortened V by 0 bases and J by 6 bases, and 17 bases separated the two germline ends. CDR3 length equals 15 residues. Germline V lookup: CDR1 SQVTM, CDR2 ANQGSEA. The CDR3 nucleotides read TGCAGCGTTGAAGATGAGGTCAGGGGTATTGCTGAAGCTTTCTTT. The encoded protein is CSVEDEVRGIAEAFF.

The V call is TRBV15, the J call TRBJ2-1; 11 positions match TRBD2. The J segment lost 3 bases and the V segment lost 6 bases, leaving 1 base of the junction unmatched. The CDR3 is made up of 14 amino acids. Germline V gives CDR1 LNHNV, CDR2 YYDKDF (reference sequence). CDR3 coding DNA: TGTGCCACCAGGGGGACTAGCGGCTACAATGAGCAGTTCTTC. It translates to CATRGTSGYNEQFF.

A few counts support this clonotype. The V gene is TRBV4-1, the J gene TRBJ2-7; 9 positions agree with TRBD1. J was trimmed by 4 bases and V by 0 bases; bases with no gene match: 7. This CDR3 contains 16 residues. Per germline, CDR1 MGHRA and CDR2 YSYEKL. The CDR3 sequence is CASSQDKGTGRYEQYV. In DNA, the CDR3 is TGCGCCAGCAGCCAAGATAAGGGGACAGGGCGATACGAGCAGTACGTC.

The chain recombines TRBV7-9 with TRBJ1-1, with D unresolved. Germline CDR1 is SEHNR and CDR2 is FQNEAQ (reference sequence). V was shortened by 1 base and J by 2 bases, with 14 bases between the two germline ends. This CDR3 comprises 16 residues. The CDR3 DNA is TGTGCCAGCAGCTTAGGAGGGTGGGTTCTAAACACTGAAGCTTTCTTT. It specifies CASSLGGWVLNTEAFF.

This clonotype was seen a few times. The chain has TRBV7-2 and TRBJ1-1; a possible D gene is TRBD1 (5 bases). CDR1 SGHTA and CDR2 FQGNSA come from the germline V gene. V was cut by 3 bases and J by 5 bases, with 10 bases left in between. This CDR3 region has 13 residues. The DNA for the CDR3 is TGTGCCAGCAGCTTCCGGGACTTTACTGAAGCTTTCTTT. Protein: CASSFRDFTEAFF.

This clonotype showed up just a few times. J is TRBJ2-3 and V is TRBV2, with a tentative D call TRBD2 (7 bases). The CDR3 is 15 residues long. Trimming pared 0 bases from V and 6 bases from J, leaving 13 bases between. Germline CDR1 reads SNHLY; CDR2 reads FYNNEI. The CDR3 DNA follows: TGTGCCAGCAGTGAAGCGGGGGGGCCTCTTGATACGCAGTATTTT. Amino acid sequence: CASSEAGGPLDTQYF.

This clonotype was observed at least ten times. The CDR3 nucleotides are TGCAGCGCCCAAGGGGGACTCCTACTACACACAGATACGCAGTATTTT. Its translation is CSAQGGLLLHTDTQYF. The rearrangement uses TRBV29-1 and TRBJ2-3; tentatively, D is TRBD1 or TRBD2 (6 bases each). Between the trimmed V and J ends, which lost 7 bases and 2 bases, there was a span of 22 bases. Germline CDR1 is SQVTM and CDR2 is ANQGSEA. The CDR3 consists of 16 residues.

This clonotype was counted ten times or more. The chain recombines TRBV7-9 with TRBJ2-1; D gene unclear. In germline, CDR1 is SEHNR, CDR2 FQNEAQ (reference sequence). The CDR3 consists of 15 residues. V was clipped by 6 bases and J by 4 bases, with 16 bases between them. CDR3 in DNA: TGTGCCAGCAGTCCTGACCTAAAACTTTACAATGAGCAGTTCTTC. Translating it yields CASSPDLKLYNEQFF.

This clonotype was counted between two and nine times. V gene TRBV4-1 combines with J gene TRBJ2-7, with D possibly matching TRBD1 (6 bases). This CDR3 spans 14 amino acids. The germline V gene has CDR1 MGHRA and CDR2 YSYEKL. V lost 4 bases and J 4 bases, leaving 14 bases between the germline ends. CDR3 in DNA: TGCGCCAGCAGCCCCCTTGGGGGCGCTTACGAGCAGTACTTC. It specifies CASSPLGGAYEQYF.

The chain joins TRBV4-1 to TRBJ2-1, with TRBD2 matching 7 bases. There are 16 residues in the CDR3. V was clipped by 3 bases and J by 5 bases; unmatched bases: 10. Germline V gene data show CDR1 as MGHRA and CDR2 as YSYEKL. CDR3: CASSHLERGRHNEQFF. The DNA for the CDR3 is TGCGCCAGCAGCCATTTAGAGCGGGGAAGACACAATGAGCAGTTCTTC.

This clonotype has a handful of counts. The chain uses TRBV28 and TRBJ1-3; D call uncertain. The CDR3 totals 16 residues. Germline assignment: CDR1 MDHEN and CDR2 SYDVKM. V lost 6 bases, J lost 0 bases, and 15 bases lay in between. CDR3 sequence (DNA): TGTGCCAGCAGCCCCGGGTTCGGGTTCTCTGGAAACACCATATATTTT. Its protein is CASSPGFGFSGNTIYF.

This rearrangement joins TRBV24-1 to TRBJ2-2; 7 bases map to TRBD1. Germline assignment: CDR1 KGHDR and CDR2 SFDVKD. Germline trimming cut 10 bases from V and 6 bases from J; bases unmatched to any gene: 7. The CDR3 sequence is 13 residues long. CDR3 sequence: CATRQGSAGELFF. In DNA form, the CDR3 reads TGTGCCACTAGACAGGGCTCAGCCGGGGAGCTGTTTTTT.

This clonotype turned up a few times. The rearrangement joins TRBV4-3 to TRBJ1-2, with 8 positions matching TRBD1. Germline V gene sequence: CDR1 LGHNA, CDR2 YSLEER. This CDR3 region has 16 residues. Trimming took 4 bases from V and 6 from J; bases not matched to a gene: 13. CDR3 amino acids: CASSLTQGAVGNGYTF. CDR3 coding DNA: TGCGCCAGCAGCCTAACCCAGGGGGCGGTTGGGAATGGCTACACCTTC.

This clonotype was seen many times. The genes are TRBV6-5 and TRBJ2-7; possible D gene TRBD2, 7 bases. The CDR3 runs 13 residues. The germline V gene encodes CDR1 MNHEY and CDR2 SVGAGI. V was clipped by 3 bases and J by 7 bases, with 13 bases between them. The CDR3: CASSYGGAGEQYF. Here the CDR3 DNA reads TGTGCCAGCAGTTATGGGGGGGCAGGAGAGCAGTACTTC.

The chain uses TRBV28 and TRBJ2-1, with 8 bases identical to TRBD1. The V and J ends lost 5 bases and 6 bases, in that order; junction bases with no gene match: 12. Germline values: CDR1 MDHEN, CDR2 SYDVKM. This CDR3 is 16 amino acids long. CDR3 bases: TGTGCCAGCAGTCCTTCCGGGACAGGTTTAGGCAATGAGCAGTTCTTC. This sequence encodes CASSPSGTGLGNEQFF.

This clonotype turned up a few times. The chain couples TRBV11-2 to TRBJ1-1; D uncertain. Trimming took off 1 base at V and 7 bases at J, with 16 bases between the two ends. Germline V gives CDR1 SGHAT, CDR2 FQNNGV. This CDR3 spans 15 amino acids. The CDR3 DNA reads TGTGCCAGCAGCTTAGCGAGGCCCGGAGGGTATGAAGCTTTCTTT. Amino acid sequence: CASSLARPGGYEAFF.

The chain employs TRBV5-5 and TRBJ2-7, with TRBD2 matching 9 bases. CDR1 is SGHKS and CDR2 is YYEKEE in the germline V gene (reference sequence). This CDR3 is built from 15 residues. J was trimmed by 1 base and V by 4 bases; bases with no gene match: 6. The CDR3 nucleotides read TGTGCCAGCAGCCCCATAAGCGGGAGGTCCTACGAGCAGTACGTC. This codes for CASSPISGRSYEQYV.

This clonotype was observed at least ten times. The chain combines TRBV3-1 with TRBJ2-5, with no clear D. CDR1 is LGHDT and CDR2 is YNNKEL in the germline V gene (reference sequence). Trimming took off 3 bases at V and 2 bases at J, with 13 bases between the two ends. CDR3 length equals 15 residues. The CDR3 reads CASSHSGWAQETQYF. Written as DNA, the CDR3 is TGTGCCAGCAGCCATTCTGGCTGGGCTCAAGAGACCCAGTACTTC.

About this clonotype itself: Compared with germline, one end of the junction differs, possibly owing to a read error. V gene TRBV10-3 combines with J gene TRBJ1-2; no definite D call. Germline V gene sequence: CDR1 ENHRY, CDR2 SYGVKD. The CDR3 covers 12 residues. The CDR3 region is CAISEPGDSTLF. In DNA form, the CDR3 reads TGTGCCATCAGTGAGCCCGGAGACTCAACCCTCTTC.

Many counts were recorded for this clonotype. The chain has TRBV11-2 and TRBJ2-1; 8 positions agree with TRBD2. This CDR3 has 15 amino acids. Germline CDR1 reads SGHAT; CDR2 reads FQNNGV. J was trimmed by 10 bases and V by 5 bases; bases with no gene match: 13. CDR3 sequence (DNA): TGTGCCAGCAGCGCCGGGACTAGTTGGCGTGGGGAGCAGTTCTTC. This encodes CASSAGTSWRGEQFF.

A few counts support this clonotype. In nucleotides, the CDR3 is TGCAGTGCCATAAGCCGGGACAGGGGGATAGGACATGGCTACACCTTC. It encodes CSAISRDRGIGHGYTF. The chain combines TRBV20-1 with TRBJ1-2; 11 positions match TRBD1. The CDR3 runs 16 residues. Trimming cost V 6 bases and J 6 bases; bases outside gene matches: 15. Germline-derived CDR1 and CDR2 are DFQATT and SNEGSKA (reference sequence).

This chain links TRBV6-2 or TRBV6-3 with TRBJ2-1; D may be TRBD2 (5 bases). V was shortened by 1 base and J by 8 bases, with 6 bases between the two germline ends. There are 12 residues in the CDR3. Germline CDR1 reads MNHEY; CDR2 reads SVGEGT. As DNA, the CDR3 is TGTGCCAGCAGTTACTGGGGAGATGAGCAGTTCTTC. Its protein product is CASSYWGDEQFF.

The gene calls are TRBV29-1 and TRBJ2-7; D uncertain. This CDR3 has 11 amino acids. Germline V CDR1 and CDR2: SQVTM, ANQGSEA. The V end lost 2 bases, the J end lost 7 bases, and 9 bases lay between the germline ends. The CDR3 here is CSVEPEREQYV. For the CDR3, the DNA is TGCAGCGTTGAACCAGAGAGGGAGCAGTACGTC.

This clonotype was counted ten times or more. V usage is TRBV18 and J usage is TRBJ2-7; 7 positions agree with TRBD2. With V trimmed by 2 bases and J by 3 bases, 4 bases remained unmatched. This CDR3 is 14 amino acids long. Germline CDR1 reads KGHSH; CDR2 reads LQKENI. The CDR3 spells CASSPSGKDYEQYF. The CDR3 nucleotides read TGTGCCAGCTCACCAAGCGGGAAAGACTACGAGCAGTACTTC.